This TCR beta chain was sequenced for a study of shared clonotypes between healthy human individuals. Overall study findings and caveats: Clonotype sharing among donors, it was expected, would be affected by sequencing depth.

The repertoire was sequenced with immunoSEQ multiplex PCR; TCRdb's copy has only in-frame clones and lacks some. The sample holds a few hundred thousand clones; around three quarters are singletons and the top ten take 12%. Concerning this clone: Its target is unknown.

The CDR3 has 14 amino acids. The sample taken for sequencing was PBMCs. This clonotype originated in a woman aged 40-49 years in good health. Some clones in this sample may be carry-over from other donors' samples. The chain combines TRBV21-1 with TRBJ2-5. TRBV21-1 is tagged as a pseudogene. The CDR3 DNA reads TGTGCCAGCATTGGGGATTGGTACCAAGAGACCCAGTACTTC. This translates into CASIGDWYQETQYF.